These 23 T cell receptor beta chains were sequenced from one sample in a study of blood T cell repertoires in COVID-19 (dated by TCRdb to 2018 to 2020). Receptor amplification or capture employed the immunoSEQ multiplex PCR assay. TCRdb mirrors the immuneACCESS table, restricted to in-frame sequences. Some clones are absent from its copies; in checked studies, under half trace to an unresolved V gene, and the reason for the others is unknown. This sample is represented by roughly 100,000 clones; around 84% of them were singletons. The ten biggest clones cover 2.5% to 3.5% of the sample. What was sequenced was peripheral blood. These receptor sequences come from a man aged 45 to 65 with active or convalescent COVID-19.

The chain recombines TRBV18 with TRBJ1-3, with D possibly TRBD1 on 6 matching bases. Germline-derived CDR1 and CDR2 are KGHSH and LQKENI. Trimming left V 2 bases short and J 0 bases short, with 14 bases between. The CDR3 covers 17 residues. The CDR3 loop is CASSPRAGEPSGNTIYF. The CDR3 nucleotides read TGTGCCAGCTCACCAAGGGCAGGGGAACCCTCTGGAAACACCATATATTTT.

The gene calls are TRBV7-8 and TRBJ2-1; possibly TRBD2 for D (7 bases). Germline-derived CDR1 and CDR2 are SGHVS and FQNEAQ. V gave up 5 bases and J gave up 7 bases, with 21 bases separating them. The CDR3 contains 16 residues. This chain's CDR3 is CASSPAGERTRNEQFF. DNA for the CDR3: TGTGCCAGCAGCCCAGCAGGGGAGAGGACTAGAAATGAGCAGTTCTTC. The whole variable domain, remainder taken from reference TRBV7-8 and TRBJ2-1, is GAGVSQSPRYKVAKRGQDVALRCDPISGHVSLFWYQQALGQGPEFLTYFQNEAQLDKSGLPSDRFFAERPEGSVSTLKIQRTQQEDSAVYLCASSPAGERTRNEQFFGPGTRLTVL.

The rearrangement uses TRBV6-5 and TRBJ2-1, with 12 nucleotides matching TRBD2. The CDR3 spans 14 residues. The V gene end was trimmed by 5 bases and the J gene end by 7 bases; junction bases not matched to a gene: 3. Germline CDR1 MNHEY, CDR2 SVGAGI. The CDR3 protein is CASSTSGGRNEQFF. The CDR3 bases are TGTGCCAGCAGTACTAGCGGGGGGAGGAATGAGCAGTTCTTC.

This clone was observed a handful of times. The rearrangement uses TRBV3-1 (or the pseudogene TRBV3-2) and TRBJ1-6; TRBD1 matches at 7 bases. CDR1 and CDR2 from the germline V gene are LGHDT and YNNKEL (reference sequence). Trimming at V came to 6 bases and at J to 4 bases, leaving 3 bases not matched to a gene. This CDR3 spans 14 amino acids. As DNA, the CDR3 is TGTGCCAGCAGGCAGACAGGGTATAATTCACCCCTCCACTTT. This gives the protein CASRQTGYNSPLHF.

The V gene is TRBV28, the J gene TRBJ1-2; possible D gene TRBD1, 5 bases. V was clipped by 4 bases and J by 2 bases, with 5 bases between them. CDR3 length: 12 amino acids. Germline V gene lookup returns CDR1 MDHEN and CDR2 SYDVKM. This CDR3 reads CASSWGNYGYTF. The CDR3 nucleotides read TGTGCCAGCAGTTGGGGCAACTATGGCTACACCTTC.

CDR3 residues: CASSAQGDYGYTF. The CDR3, as DNA: TGTGCCAGCAGTGCACAGGGAGACTATGGCTACACCTTC. The V and J genes are TRBV28 and TRBJ1-2; possible D gene TRBD1, 6 bases. This CDR3 is 13 amino acids long. Germline V gene sequence: CDR1 MDHEN, CDR2 SYDVKM. Trimming took 5 bases from V and 3 from J, leaving 10 bases between them.

CDR3 region: CASSQDVNGYTF. The CDR3, as DNA: TGTGCCAGCAGCCAAGACGTTAATGGCTACACCTTC. The V call is TRBV4-2, the J call TRBJ1-2; unclear D gene. Germline CDR1 LGHNA, CDR2 YNFKEQ. V was clipped by 0 bases and J by 6 bases, with 5 bases between them. The CDR3 totals 12 residues.

This clone came up once. The gene calls are TRBV5-8 and TRBJ1-5, with unresolved D. The CDR3 runs 15 residues. Looked up from germline, CDR1 is SGHTS and CDR2 is YDEGEE. V was pared by 0 bases and J by 2 bases, with 9 bases between. The CDR3 coding sequence is TGTGCCAGCAGCTTGGGGGTCCTAGGCAATCAGCCCCAGCATTTT. Its protein product is CASSLGVLGNQPQHF. Together with reference TRBV5-8 and TRBJ1-5, the CDR3 gives the full variable domain: EAGVTQSPTHLIKTRGQQATLRCSPISGHTSVYWYQQALGLGLQFLLWYDEGEERNRGNFPPRFSGRQFPNYSSELNVNALELEDSALYLCASSLGVLGNQPQHFGDGTRLSIL.

This rearrangement joins TRBV10-3 to TRBJ2-3; possible D gene TRBD2, 5 bases. In germline, CDR1 is ENHRY, CDR2 SYGVKD. V lost 4 bases and J lost 5, with 16 bases in between. The CDR3 is made up of 15 amino acids. CDR3 in amino acids: CAISVAGAVGDTQYF. The CDR3 region has the DNA TGTGCCATCAGTGTGGCGGGCGCGGTTGGAGATACGCAGTATTTT.

The V gene is TRBV30, the J gene TRBJ1-4; no definite D call. Germline V gene lookup returns CDR1 GTSNPN and CDR2 SVGIG (reference sequence). This CDR3 is 12 amino acids long. Trimming removed 7 bases from V and 7 bases from J, with 13 bases in between. The CDR3, as DNA: TGTGCCTCGGAGGCACAAGGTGAAAAACTGTTTTTT. Translation gives CASEAQGEKLFF.

This chain's CDR3 is CASTTGGPYNEQFF. In nucleotides, the CDR3 is TGTGCCTCTACCACGGGGGGGCCTTACAATGAGCAGTTCTTC. This rearrangement joins TRBV19 to TRBJ2-1; 8 nucleotides align to TRBD2. V shed 11 bases and J 4 bases; nucleotides not matched to a gene: 10. The germline gives CDR1 LNHDA, CDR2 SQIVND (reference sequence). This CDR3 is 14 amino acids long.

The V call is TRBV18, the J call TRBJ2-3; possible D gene TRBD2, 6 bases. Germline loops: CDR1 KGHSH, CDR2 LQKENI. This CDR3 contains 15 residues. The V and J ends lost 2 bases and 1 base respectively, with 10 bases between them. This chain's CDR3 is CASSPLRGGTDTQYF. CDR3 nucleotide sequence: TGTGCCAGCTCACCATTGCGGGGAGGCACAGATACGCAGTATTTT.

This sequence joins TRBV12-3 or TRBV12-4 and TRBJ2-5; D may be TRBD1 (5 bases). The V and J ends lost 11 bases and 2 bases respectively, with 15 bases between them. The CDR3 has 13 residues. CDR3 amino acids: CAVRLQGQETQYF. CDR3 nucleotides: TGTGCCGTAAGACTCCAGGGACAAGAGACCCAGTACTTC.

Only a few counts were recorded for this clone. The genes are TRBV18 and TRBJ1-1; D not resolved. Deletions cut 0 bases from V and 11 bases from J, with 16 bases between. The germline gives CDR1 KGHSH, CDR2 LQKENI. CDR3 size: 14 residues. The CDR3 nucleotides read TGTGCCAGCTCACCACCCCAGCCCAGGTATGATGCTTTCTTT. This codes for CASSPPQPRYDAFF.

The chain is built from TRBV5-1 and TRBJ2-2; TRBD1 agrees at 8 bases. The CDR3 sequence is 16 residues long. The germline CDR1 and CDR2 sequences are SGHRS and YFSETQ. The J segment lost 3 bases and the V segment lost 7 bases, leaving 11 bases of the junction unmatched. CDR3 sequence (DNA): TGCGCCAGCTCTTCAGGGGGCCGGGCCGACACCGGGGAGCTGTTTTTT. Protein product: CASSSGGRADTGELFF.

The genes are TRBV5-1 and TRBJ1-4, with TRBD1 identical over 10 bases. This CDR3 is 16 amino acids long. CDR1 is SGHRS and CDR2 is YFSETQ in the germline V gene. V trimming: 8 bases; J trimming: 7 bases; junction bases outside the gene matches: 14. The CDR3 loop is CASRKPSGTGVEKLFF. The CDR3 DNA reads as TGCGCCAGTCGTAAACCCTCCGGGACAGGGGTTGAAAAACTGTTTTTT.

V is TRBV3-1 (or the pseudogene TRBV3-2) and J is TRBJ1-5, with TRBD1 matching 7 bases. Germline CDR1 is LGHDT and CDR2 is YNNKEL (reference sequence). The CDR3 is 15 residues long. V gave up 0 bases and J gave up 5 bases; unmatched junction bases: 4. CDR3 sequence reads: CASSQERQGHQPQHF. For the CDR3, the DNA is TGTGCCAGCAGCCAAGAGAGACAGGGCCATCAGCCCCAGCATTTT.

This clone was detected a few times. A read error may account for a junction end that differs from germline. The chain employs TRBV6-5 and TRBJ1-6; D is unclear. The CDR3 totals 13 residues. Germline CDR1 MNHEY, CDR2 SVGAGI. CDR3 sequence: CASRYSEGSPLHF. The CDR3 DNA sequence: TGTGCCAGCAGATACTCGGAGGGTTCACCCCTCCACTTT.

The chain has TRBV28 and TRBJ1-2; TRBD1 might be the D (6 bases). Germline assignment: CDR1 MDHEN and CDR2 SYDVKM. The CDR3 has 15 residues. V was pared by 5 bases and J by 8 bases, with 21 bases between. CDR3 amino acids: CASSISRGTLEGYTF. The CDR3 bases are TGTGCCAGCAGTATAAGTCGTGGGACACTGGAGGGCTACACCTTC.

The V and J genes are TRBV6-5 and TRBJ1-5; D remains ambiguous. Germline CDR1 is MNHEY and CDR2 is SVGAGI. The V end lost 6 bases, the J end lost 0 bases, and 9 bases lay between the germline ends. The CDR3 runs 14 residues. The CDR3: CASRAGLSNQPQHF. The CDR3, as DNA: TGTGCCAGCAGGGCAGGCCTTAGCAATCAGCCCCAGCATTTT.

J is TRBJ2-3 and V is TRBV5-1; 7 nucleotides align to TRBD1. Germline V gene sequence: CDR1 SGHRS, CDR2 YFSETQ. V shed 4 bases and J 3 bases; nucleotides not matched to a gene: 8. CDR3 length equals 15 residues. This chain's CDR3 is CASSQGDELTDTQYF. The CDR3 DNA follows: TGCGCCAGCAGCCAGGGGGATGAGTTAACAGATACGCAGTATTTT.

This chain connects TRBV28 to TRBJ2-6; 14 bases agree with TRBD2. Germline V gene sequence: CDR1 MDHEN, CDR2 SYDVKM. Trimming cost V 4 bases and J 3 bases; bases outside gene matches: 5. The CDR3 contains 18 residues. CDR3 coding DNA: TGTGCCAGCAGTTCGATCGGGACTAGCGGGGGTGGGGCCAACGTCCTGACTTTC. Translated, it gives CASSSIGTSGGGANVLTF.

The rearrangement joins TRBV11-3 to TRBJ2-3; 11 bases fit TRBD2. V lost 5 bases to trimming and J lost 3 bases; unmatched junction nucleotides: 4. The CDR3 contains 15 residues. Germline loops: CDR1 SGHNT, CDR2 YENEEA. As DNA, the CDR3 is TGTGCCAGCAGCCCCGGACTAGCGGGTACAGATACGCAGTATTTT. It specifies CASSPGLAGTDTQYF.